This TCR beta chain derives from a study of vaccination effects on CD4 cells after COVID-19. Study information: There were a few convalescent patients sampled both early and late after vaccination.

This clone was found a few times. Its specificity is not known. On roughly day 9 of culture, CD4+ T cells were separated out. It was between March and December 2020 that the person had a SARS-CoV-2 infection confirmed by PCR. Two doses of BNT162b2 or mRNA-1273 vaccine were administered to participants. IL-2 medium took the place of half the medium on both days 3 and 7. Libraries were prepared by immunoSEQ multiplex PCR; TCRdb keeps only in-frame clonotypes and omits some of them. The sample holds around 50,000 clones, around 80% seen once. In germline, CDR1 is SNHLY, CDR2 FYNNEI. Trimming removed 2 bases from V and 4 bases from J, with 11 bases in between. The CDR3 covers 15 residues. Notes on the study in general: Marked clonal contraction of both clone types appeared late after vaccination.

This TCR was sampled from a human donor who had a prior SARS-CoV-2 infection. Sequences were derived from CD4+ T cells from PBMCs cultured without peptide, sampled after COVID-19 vaccination. The rearrangement joins TRBV2 to TRBJ2-2, with D maybe TRBD2 (5 bases). DNA for the CDR3: TGTGCCAGCAGTGAAATGCGGGTTGGCACCGGGGAGCTGTTTTTT. This gives the protein CASSEMRVGTGELFF.